These T cell receptor beta chains were read from a single sample in a study of identical twins. TCRdb processed the 5' RACE reads anew with MiXCR; each CDR3 protein has one entry. The table records a few hundred thousand distinct CDR3 sequences, roughly 26% of them present only once. The same data also went into a second study, on T cells expressing NK-cell markers.

The sample was CD4+ T cells sorted from blood. The receptors come from a woman aged 18-35 years in good health. The CDR3 runs from the conserved cysteine through the conserved F or W. Each record gives: J gene, clone size, V gene, D gene, CDR3 DNA, CDR3 protein. A D gene is named only where the DNA matches it firmly. Size is omitted from some rows. Given values are once, few, many or a class for expanded clones.

>TRBJ2-5|.|TRBV7-2|.
TGTGCCAGCAGCTTAGACAACGGACTGACTATGACCCAGTACTTC
CASSLDNGLTMTQYF
>TRBJ1-1|.|TRBV7-2|TRBD1
TGTGCCAGCAGGGATCGGACAGGGAGGAACACTGAAGCTTTCTTT
CASRDRTGRNTEAFF
>TRBJ2-1|.|TRBV24-1|TRBD2
TGTGCCACCAGTGATCCGAAGACTAGCGGGAGGCCGGATGAGCAGTTCTTC
CATSDPKTSGRPDEQFF
>TRBJ2-7|few|TRBV20-1|.
TGCAGTGCTAGGGTCCTCGGGGGCGAGCAGTACTTC
CSARVLGGEQYF
>TRBJ2-7|.|TRBV25-1|TRBD2
TGTGCCAGCACCGCCCTAGCGGGATACGAGCAGTACTTC
CASTALAGYEQYF
>TRBJ2-2|few|TRBV12-3/TRBV12-4|.
TGTGCCAGCAGTTTACCGCAGACCACCGGGGAGCTGTTTTTT
CASSLPQTTGELFF
>TRBJ2-7|.|TRBV7-2|TRBD1
TGTGCCAGCGCCCGGGACAGGACTACCTACGAGCAGTACTTC
CASARDRTTYEQYF
>TRBJ2-5|few|TRBV24-1|.
TGTGCCACCAGCAGACAGGATGGGACCCAGTACTTC
CATSRQDGTQYF
>TRBJ1-4|few|TRBV20-1|TRBD1
TGCAGTGCTGTCTATTGGGACAGTAATGAAAAACTGTTTTTT
CSAVYWDSNEKLFF
>TRBJ1-2|.|TRBV7-9|TRBD1
TGTGCCAGCACGGACAGGGGGATCCATGGCTACACCTTC
CASTDRGIHGYTF
>TRBJ2-5|.|TRBV2|.
TGTGCCAGCAGTGAAGGTCCGGGGAGGACCCAAGAGACCCAGTACTTC
CASSEGPGRTQETQYF
>TRBJ2-1|.|TRBV20-1|.
TGCAGTGCTAGTACTCCGGGGATCAATCTCAATGAGCAGTTCTTC
CSASTPGINLNEQFF
>TRBJ2-1|many|TRBV5-6|.
TGTGCCAGCAGCTTTGGTGGGGGAGGCAATGAGCAGTTCTTC
CASSFGGGGNEQFF
>TRBJ2-5|few|TRBV5-1|TRBD2
TGCGCCAGCAGGGGGACTAGCGGTCTTCAAGAGACCCAGTACTTC
CASRGTSGLQETQYF
>TRBJ2-5|few|TRBV20-1|TRBD1
TGCAGTGCTATAATGACAGGGGTGGAGGAGACCCAGTACTTC
CSAIMTGVEETQYF
>TRBJ2-1|few|TRBV20-1|.
TGCAGTGCTGGGGGGGCCGGGAGGCAAGAGCAGTTCTTC
CSAGGAGRQEQFF
>TRBJ1-5|.|TRBV2|.
TGTGCCAGCAATACAGAGCGTAACAATCAGCCCCAGCATTTT
CASNTERNNQPQHF
>TRBJ2-5|.|TRBV27|.
TGTGCCAGCAGCCAGCAGACTAGGGAGACCCAGTACTTC
CASSQQTRETQYF
>TRBJ1-6|few|TRBV20-1|TRBD1
TGCAGTGCTAGAGATCCCGACAGGGCTAATTCACCCCTCCACTTT
CSARDPDRANSPLHF
>TRBJ1-2|.|TRBV15|TRBD1
TGTGCCACCAGCCGACTTCGGACAGGATCTTATGGCTACACCTTC
CATSRLRTGSYGYTF
>TRBJ2-1|few|TRBV11-2|TRBD2
TGTGCCAGCAGCGCGGGAGTGATCCGTTACAATGAGCAGTTCTTC
CASSAGVIRYNEQFF
>TRBJ1-1|.|TRBV20-1|.
TGCAGTGCCAGAGATCGGACAGTCTACACTGAAGCTTTCTTT
CSARDRTVYTEAFF
>TRBJ2-3|few|TRBV6-5|TRBD2
TGTGCCAGCAGTTACTCTAGCGGGAGGGCCGGAATGAATACGCAGTATTTT
CASSYSSGRAGMNTQYF
>TRBJ2-7|many|TRBV5-1|.
TGCGCCAGCAGCTTGGTTCCAGACTCCTACGAGCAGTACTTC
CASSLVPDSYEQYF
>TRBJ2-3|few|TRBV9|.
TGTGCCAGCAGCGGCGCTAGCACAGATACGCAGTATTTT
CASSGASTDTQYF
>TRBJ1-5|.|TRBV5-1|.
TGCGCCAGCAGCCCATTCCAGGGGCATCAGCCCCAGCATTTT
CASSPFQGHQPQHF
>TRBJ2-3|few|TRBV27|.
TGTGCCAGCAGTTTGGTGGCTCCTCGTTCGGCAGATACGCAGTATTTT
CASSLVAPRSADTQYF
>TRBJ2-1|many|TRBV15|TRBD2
TGTGCCACTAGCGGGTCTCCGTACGGATTGAATGAGCAGTTCTTC
CATSGSPYGLNEQFF
>TRBJ2-3|few|TRBV20-1|.
TGCAGTGCTAGGGATTCCTCGGGGGTGAGAGCAGATACGCAGTATTTT
CSARDSSGVRADTQYF
>TRBJ1-2|few|TRBV29-1|TRBD1
TGCAGCACTGGACAGGCGGACTTGGGCTACACCTTC
CSTGQADLGYTF
>TRBJ2-2|few|TRBV7-2|.
TGTGCCAGCAGCTTATCCTCAAGGGGCGCCGGGGAGCTGTTTTTT
CASSLSSRGAGELFF
>TRBJ2-7|few|TRBV27|.
TGTGCCAGCAGTCCCCTTCGCGGGACCTCCTACGAGCAGTACTTC
CASSPLRGTSYEQYF
>TRBJ1-1|.|TRBV24-1|.
TGTGCCACCAGTCCGATTGTTGAAGCTTTCTTT
CATSPIVEAFF
>TRBJ1-2|.|TRBV20-1|.
TGCAGTGGAATCGCCCGGGGCACCTATGGCTACACCTTC
CSGIARGTYGYTF
>TRBJ2-3|.|TRBV20-1|.
TGCAGTGCGCCCGCAGCGGGCGTTCTAGATACGCAGTATTTT
CSAPAAGVLDTQYF
>TRBJ1-4|few|TRBV29-1|.
TGCAGCGTTTTCTTAGGGGAAAAACTGTTTTTT
CSVFLGEKLFF
>TRBJ2-2|.|TRBV6-1|TRBD1
TGTGCCACCGCTACCGGGACAGCAATAAGCACCGGGGAGCTGTTTTTT
CATATGTAISTGELFF
>TRBJ2-7|.|TRBV9|TRBD1
TGTGCCAGCAGTGCAGGGACAGGGTACGAGCAGTACTTC
CASSAGTGYEQYF
>TRBJ2-7|few|TRBV6-1|.
TGTGCCACCGCTTTGAGTGGGGTCTACGAGCAGTACTTC
CATALSGVYEQYF
>TRBJ2-1|.|TRBV6-2/TRBV6-3|.
TGTGCCAGCAGTCTAGCGAGTCCATCCTACAATGAGCAGTTCTTC
CASSLASPSYNEQFF
>TRBJ2-7|few|TRBV5-1|.
TGCGCCAGCAGCTTCGGGCATATCTACGAGCAGTACTTC
CASSFGHIYEQYF
>TRBJ2-1|.|TRBV6-5|TRBD2
TGTGCCAGCAGTTCCCGGAGTGGCGGGGGGTTCTACAATGAGCAGTTCTTC
CASSSRSGGGFYNEQFF
>TRBJ1-5|once|TRBV6-5|.
TGTGCCAGCAGTTCCCAGAGCAATCAGCCCCAGCATTTT
CASSSQSNQPQHF
>TRBJ2-1|many|TRBV20-1|TRBD2
TGCAGTGCTAGGCTCACTAGCGCCTCCTACAATGAGCAGTTCTTC
CSARLTSASYNEQFF
>TRBJ2-2|.|TRBV5-1|TRBD2
TGCGCCAGCAGCTTGGGACTAGCGGGACCCGGGGAGCTGTTTTTT
CASSLGLAGPGELFF
>TRBJ2-7|few|TRBV6-6|.
TGTGCCAGCAGTTTCCTCGGACAAACACAGCAGTACTTC
CASSFLGQTQQYF
>TRBJ2-2|.|TRBV20-1|TRBD1
TGCAGTGCGCACAGGGGAGACGGGGAGCTGTTTTTT
CSAHRGDGELFF
>TRBJ2-3|many|TRBV12-3/TRBV12-4|TRBD2
TGTGCCAGCAGCCCTAGCGGGGGAACTACTAGCACAGATACGCAGTATTTT
CASSPSGGTTSTDTQYF
>TRBJ2-2|.|TRBV12-3/TRBV12-4|TRBD2
TGTGCCAGCAAAGCGGGGGGCGCAAGGTCCGGGGAGCTGTTTTTT
CASKAGGARSGELFF
>TRBJ1-1|few|TRBV15|.
TGTGCCACCAGCAGGGGGTTCGGAACGACTGAAGCTTTCTTT
CATSRGFGTTEAFF
>TRBJ2-7|.|TRBV27|TRBD2
TGTGCCAGCAGTTTATCCGGACTGGGGGGGTACGAGCAGTACTTC
CASSLSGLGGYEQYF
>TRBJ2-1|.|TRBV12-3/TRBV12-4|.
TGTGCCAGCAGTTTAAGGTCCGCGAGGGGTATTGAGCAGTTCTTC
CASSLRSARGIEQFF
>TRBJ2-3|.|TRBV30|.
TGTGCCTGGAGTGGGCAAGGGAGCCGCACAGATACGCAGTATTTT
CAWSGQGSRTDTQYF
>TRBJ2-7|few|TRBV9|.
TGTGCCAGCAGCGTATCTGGGGGGACCGCCCACCGTGACGAGCAGTACTTC
CASSVSGGTAHRDEQYF
>TRBJ2-4|few|TRBV12-3/TRBV12-4|TRBD2
TGTGCCAGCAGTTTTAGGCTAGCGGGGAGGGAGAACATTCAGTACTTC
CASSFRLAGRENIQYF